The rows below give T cell receptor beta chains drawn from one sample of a study of tumor-infiltrating lymphocytes in primary liver carcinoma. MiXCR, run by TCRdb on the multiplex PCR reads, gives a single entry per CDR3 protein. The table includes around 210,000 distinct CDR3 sequences, roughly 61% detected once. The sample consisted of peripheral blood. The receptor source for this set is a woman aged 60-75 years with primary liver carcinoma and hepatitis B virus infection. Each CDR3 is given with its conserved first and last residue. The D gene is left open where the match is weak. Size values are once, few and many counts, or a class for expanded clones, and some rows have none.

CDR3: CASSYSASGIVTYNEQYF
DNA: TGTGCCAGCAGTTACTCTGCGTCAGGGATTGTCACCTACAATGAGCAGTACTTC
D: NA
J: TRBJ2-7
size: NA
V: TRBV6-5

CDR3: CASSQASTGGMGTEAFF
DNA: TGCGCCAGCAGCCAAGCGTCCACAGGGGGTATGGGTACTGAAGCTTTCTTT
D: TRBD1
J: TRBJ1-1
size: many
V: TRBV4-1

CDR3: CASSLRLRDEQYF
DNA: TGCGCCAGCAGCTTGCGGCTAAGGGACGAGCAGTACTTC
D: NA
J: TRBJ2-7
size: NA
V: TRBV5-1

CDR3: CTSSSGAGPRDTQCF
DNA: TGTACCAGCAGCTCTGGGGCGGGACCCAGAGATACGCAGTGTTTT
D: NA
J: TRBJ2-3
size: NA
V: TRBV11-2

CDR3: CASSSGTSEQYF
DNA: TGTGCCAGCAGCTCCGGGACTAGCGAGCAGTACTTC
D: TRBD2
J: TRBJ2-7
size: many
V: TRBV13

CDR3: CVSSFLVASGGTLYEQYF
DNA: TGTGTCAGCAGCTTTCTGGTGGCTAGCGGGGGTACCCTGTACGAGCAGTACTTC
D: TRBD2
J: TRBJ2-7
size: many
V: TRBV11-2

CDR3: CASSVPAANNEQFF
DNA: TGTGCCAGCAGCGTCCCGGCTGCAAACAATGAGCAGTTCTTC
D: NA
J: TRBJ2-1
size: NA
V: TRBV9

CDR3: CSFRTASFQETQYF
DNA: TGCAGCTTTAGGACAGCATCGTTTCAAGAGACCCAGTACTTC
D: NA
J: TRBJ2-5
size: NA
V: TRBV29-1

CDR3: CASSLEGLAVYNEQFF
DNA: TGTGCCAGCAGCTTAGAAGGACTAGCGGTTTACAATGAGCAGTTCTTC
D: TRBD2
J: TRBJ2-1
size: many
V: TRBV11-3

CDR3: CASGPLPTSGRSHAQYF
DNA: TGTGCCAGCGGCCCTCTCCCTACTAGCGGGAGATCCCATGCGCAGTATTTT
D: TRBD2
J: TRBJ2-3
size: NA
V: TRBV11-1

CDR3: CAWTGQGFPQFF
DNA: TGTGCCTGGACTGGACAGGGCTTTCCCCAGTTCTTC
D: TRBD1
J: TRBJ2-1
size: few
V: TRBV30

CDR3: CASSFVGTGTAGANVLAF
DNA: NA
D: NA
J: TRBJ2-6
size: NA
V: TRBV5-7

CDR3: CSVDGRGF
DNA: TGCAGCGTTGACGGCAGGGGCTTT
D: NA
J: TRBJ1-1
size: many
V: TRBV29-1

CDR3: CSVEAWGTHETQYF
DNA: TGCAGCGTTGAGGCATGGGGTACCCATGAGACCCAGTACTTC
D: NA
J: TRBJ2-5
size: NA
V: TRBV29-1

CDR3: CASSLLMGQGNYGYTF
DNA: TGTGCCAGCAGCTTATTGATGGGACAGGGGAACTATGGCTACACCTTC
D: TRBD1
J: TRBJ1-2
size: many
V: TRBV7-8

CDR3: CTSSPVEGGTGELFF
DNA: TGTACAAGCAGTCCTGTTGAGGGGGGCACTGGGGAGCTGTTTTTT
D: NA
J: TRBJ2-2
size: once
V: TRBV6-5

CDR3: CASSPLMAGGYNEQFF
DNA: TGTGCCAGCAGCCCCTTGATGGCGGGAGGATACAATGAGCAGTTCTTC
D: TRBD2
J: TRBJ2-1
size: many
V: TRBV12-3/TRBV12-4

CDR3: CASSQGLVGTAEQSF
DNA: TGTGCCAGCAGTCAGGGACTAGTGGGAACCGCAGAGCAGTCCTTC
D: TRBD2
J: TRBJ2-1
size: NA
V: TRBV11-1

CDR3: CASRTGGNTEAFF
DNA: TGTGCCAGTCGGACAGGGGGGAACACTGAAGCTTTCTTT
D: TRBD1
J: TRBJ1-1
size: NA
V: TRBV19

CDR3: CASSKMNTEAFF
DNA: TGTGCCAGCTCAAAAATGAACACTGAAGCTTTCTTT
D: NA
J: TRBJ1-1
size: NA
V: TRBV18

CDR3: CVSSTGTVPYEQYF
DNA: TGTGTCAGTAGCACCGGGACAGTCCCCTACGAGCAGTACTTC
D: TRBD1
J: TRBJ2-7
size: NA
V: TRBV5-4

CDR3: CASRSTRRETQYF
DNA: TGTGCCAGCAGATCCACACGGCGGGAGACCCAGTACTTC
D: NA
J: TRBJ2-5
size: once
V: TRBV6-5

CDR3: CASSSSGLAVYYEQYF
DNA: TGTGCCAGCAGCTCATCGGGACTAGCGGTTTACTACGAGCAGTACTTC
D: TRBD2
J: TRBJ2-7
size: many
V: TRBV7-8

CDR3: CASTRQAVLSGANVLTF
DNA: TGTGCCAGCACTAGACAGGCCGTACTCTCTGGGGCCAACGTCCTGACTTTC
D: NA
J: TRBJ2-6
size: many
V: TRBV6-5

CDR3: CASSEERTGIYNEQFF
DNA: TGTGCCAGCAGTGAAGAAAGGACAGGGATCTACAATGAGCAGTTCTTC
D: TRBD1
J: TRBJ2-1
size: NA
V: TRBV6-1

CDR3: CASRPGQGSQPQHF
DNA: TGTGCCAGCAGACCGGGGCAGGGAAGTCAGCCCCAGCATTTT
D: NA
J: TRBJ1-5
size: NA
V: TRBV5-8

CDR3: CSVRGGLAGDDEQFF
DNA: TGCAGCGTCCGAGGGGGACTAGCGGGAGACGATGAGCAGTTCTTC
D: TRBD2
J: TRBJ2-1
size: NA
V: TRBV29-1

CDR3: CAIMGVPYNEQFF
DNA: TGTGCCATCATGGGGGTCCCCTACAATGAGCAGTTCTTC
D: NA
J: TRBJ2-1
size: few
V: TRBV10-3

CDR3: CASSLLASLNEKLF
DNA: TGTGCCAGCAGCTTATTGGCTAGCCTCAATGAGAAGTTATTC
D: NA
J: TRBJ2-1
size: NA
V: TRBV11-2

CDR3: CASSEVDSGGATGSETQYF
DNA: TGTGCCAGCAGTGAAGTCGATAGCGGGGGGGCCACGGGTAGCGAGACCCAGTACTTC
D: TRBD2
J: TRBJ2-5
size: NA
V: TRBV6-1

CDR3: CATSGGLESGANVLTF
DNA: TGTGCCACCAGTGGGGGGCTCGAATCTGGGGCCAACGTCCTGACTTTC
D: NA
J: TRBJ2-6
size: few
V: TRBV24-1

CDR3: CASKGGLATSINEQFF
DNA: TGTGCCAGCAAGGGGGGACTAGCTACCAGTATCAATGAGCAGTTCTTC
D: TRBD2
J: TRBJ2-1
size: NA
V: TRBV2

CDR3: CASSPSMVYEQYF
DNA: TGTGCCAGTAGCCCATCGATGGTCTACGAGCAGTACTTC
D: NA
J: TRBJ2-7
size: NA
V: TRBV13

CDR3: CSASPGKGAEAFF
DNA: TGCAGTGCTAGTCCAGGGAAGGGGGCTGAAGCTTTCTTT
D: NA
J: TRBJ1-1
size: NA
V: TRBV20-1

CDR3: CASSLGHWADTEAFF
DNA: TGTGCCAGCAGCTTAGGCCACTGGGCAGACACTGAAGCTTTCTTT
D: NA
J: TRBJ1-1
size: NA
V: TRBV11-2

CDR3: CNVAYSARNTDTQYF
DNA: TGCAACGTTGCCTACAGTGCTAGAAACACAGATACGCAGTATTTT
D: NA
J: TRBJ2-3
size: NA
V: TRBV29-1

CDR3: CASNESRTWDIQYF
DNA: TGCGCCAGCAATGAGTCAAGGACATGGGACATTCAGTATTTC
D: NA
J: TRBJ2-4
size: NA
V: TRBV10-2

CDR3: CASSYSRAGELFF
DNA: TGTGCCAGCAGTTACTCGAGGGCCGGGGAGCTGTTTTTT
D: NA
J: TRBJ2-2
size: few
V: TRBV6-6

CDR3: CASKIEGSEAQYF
DNA: TGTGCCAGCAAGATAGAGGGTAGTGAGGCCCAGTACTTC
D: NA
J: TRBJ2-5
size: once
V: TRBV11-2

CDR3: CSGAGGIGTDTQYF
DNA: TGCAGCGGTGCGGGAGGGATCGGGACAGATACGCAGTATTTT
D: TRBD2
J: TRBJ2-3
size: many
V: TRBV29-1

CDR3: CASSFLTGDGNTEASF
DNA: TGTGCCAGCAGCTTTCTGACAGGGGACGGGAACACTGAAGCTTCCTTT
D: TRBD1
J: TRBJ1-1
size: NA
V: TRBV11-2

CDR3: CASRRRTSGDNEQFF
DNA: TGTGCCAGCAGGCGAAGGACTAGCGGGGACAATGAGCAGTTCTTC
D: TRBD2
J: TRBJ2-1
size: NA
V: TRBV12-3/TRBV12-4

CDR3: CANSEFGNEQFF
DNA: TGTGCCAACAGTGAATTTGGCAATGAGCAGTTCTTC
D: NA
J: TRBJ2-1
size: NA
V: TRBV6-1

CDR3: CASSPGTGGMETQYF
DNA: TGTGCCAGCAGCCCCGGGACAGGGGGCATGGAGACCCAGTACTTC
D: TRBD1
J: TRBJ2-5
size: medium-sized
V: TRBV11-3

CDR3: CASIGGTGACEQYF
DNA: TGTGCCAGCATAGGTGGGACAGGGGCCTGCGAGCAGTACTTC
D: TRBD1
J: TRBJ2-7
size: NA
V: TRBV28

CDR3: CASSQDRGGHTEAFF
DNA: TGCGCCAGCAGCCAAGACCGCGGGGGACACACTGAAGCTTTCTTT
D: NA
J: TRBJ1-1
size: NA
V: TRBV4-1

CDR3: CASSEGFGTDTQYF
DNA: TGCGCCAGCAGTGAGGGTTTCGGCACAGATACGCAGTATTTT
D: NA
J: TRBJ2-3
size: few
V: TRBV10-2

CDR3: CACTGEGYTF
DNA: TGTGCCTGTACAGGGGAGGGCTACACCTTC
D: TRBD1
J: TRBJ1-2
size: NA
V: TRBV30

CDR3: CASTALRGSMEPQHF
DNA: TGTGCCAGCACGGCCCTCAGGGGGTCAATGGAGCCCCAGCATTTT
D: TRBD1
J: TRBJ1-5
size: NA
V: TRBV6-1

CDR3: CASSPPRGVPGTDTQYF
DNA: TGTGCCAGCAGTCCCCCAAGGGGGGTCCCCGGGACAGATACGCAGTATTTT
D: NA
J: TRBJ2-3
size: NA
V: TRBV28

CDR3: CASSLESGFIGGLSF
DNA: TGTGCCAGCAGCTTAGAGTCAGGGTTCATCGGGGGGCTGTCTTTT
D: NA
J: TRBJ2-2
size: NA
V: TRBV11-2

CDR3: CASSFRSSGANVLTF
DNA: TGTGCCAGCAGCTTCCGGAGCTCTGGGGCCAACGTCCTGACTTTC
D: NA
J: TRBJ2-6
size: few
V: TRBV5-6

CDR3: CASSHQTSGGTDTQYF
DNA: TGTGCCAGCTCCCACCAGACTAGCGGTGGAACAGATACGCAGTATTTT
D: TRBD2
J: TRBJ2-3
size: NA
V: TRBV2

CDR3: CASSYFSVSYAAPVIGCSYTF
DNA: TGTGCCAGCAGTTACTTTTCAGTTAGCTACGCGGCCCCCGTAATAGGATGTAGCTACACCTTC
D: NA
J: TRBJ1-2
size: NA
V: TRBV6-5

CDR3: CADSLEYRRAQYF
DNA: TGTGCCGACAGCTTAGAATATCGGAGGGCGCAGTATTTT
D: NA
J: TRBJ2-3
size: NA
V: TRBV11-2

CDR3: CASTFSYNEQFF
DNA: TGTGCCAGCACCTTCTCCTACAATGAGCAGTTCTTC
D: NA
J: TRBJ2-1
size: few
V: TRBV28

CDR3: CASSVRDNSYNEQFF
DNA: TGTGCCAGCAGTGTTCGGGACAACTCCTACAATGAGCAGTTCTTC
D: NA
J: TRBJ2-1
size: many
V: TRBV6-1